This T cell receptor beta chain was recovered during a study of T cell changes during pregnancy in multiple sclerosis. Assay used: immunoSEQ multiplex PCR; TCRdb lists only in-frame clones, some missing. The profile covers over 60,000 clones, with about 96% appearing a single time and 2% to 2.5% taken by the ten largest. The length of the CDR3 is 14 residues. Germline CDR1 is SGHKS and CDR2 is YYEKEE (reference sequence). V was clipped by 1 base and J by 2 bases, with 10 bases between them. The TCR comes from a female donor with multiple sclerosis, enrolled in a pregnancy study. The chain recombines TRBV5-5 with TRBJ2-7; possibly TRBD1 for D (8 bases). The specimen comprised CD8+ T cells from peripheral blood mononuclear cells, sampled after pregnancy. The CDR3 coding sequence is TGTGCCAGCAGCTTGACAGGGGGGGCCTACGAGCAGTACTTC. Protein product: CASSLTGGAYEQYF.